This T cell receptor (beta chain) is drawn from a study of cytomegalovirus exposure and HLA in healthy donors. Regarding the study as a whole: Follow-up analysis later connected one missense variant in DCLRE1C with trimming of TCR beta V- and J-genes. The listing of approximately 160 TCR beta chains classed them as cytomegalovirus-associated. In a later analysis, DRB1 alleles had the most associated TCRs; HLA-C alleles the fewest. Compared with the roughly 700-donor mean, an Asian-associated ancestry cluster reportedly had fewer N-insertions, according to a later analysis.

In the PCR, 60 Vbeta and 13 Jbeta primers were used. Assay used: immunoSEQ multiplex PCR; TCRdb lists only in-frame clones, some missing. The profile shows fewer than 150,000 clones, 65% to 80% of them singletons. Concerning this clone itself: Its specificity is not known.

Trimming removed 3 bases from V and 10 bases from J; junction bases left unmatched: 6. The CDR3 covers 13 residues. Germline assignment: CDR1 SGHTA and CDR2 FQGNSA. The specimen sequenced was PBMCs. This TCR was recovered from a human donor in good health. The V and J genes are TRBV7-2 and TRBJ2-1, with 7 bases lining up with TRBD2. CDR3 amino acids: CASSLEGGQEQFF. The CDR3 region has the DNA TGTGCCAGCAGCTTGGAGGGAGGGCAGGAGCAGTTCTTC.